This TCR beta chain is from a study of T-cell memory formation after mild COVID-19. The overall study: TCR clusters were mostly confined to one donor each.

Germline loops: CDR1 SGHRS, CDR2 YFSETQ. The CDR3 is made up of 16 amino acids. J was trimmed by 5 bases and V by 0 bases; bases with no gene match: 6. Study results and limitations: Prior to infection, memory already included some responding clones, suggesting cross-reactive memory joined.

A single record per CDR3 protein comes from TCRdb applying MiXCR to the 5' RACE reads. The profile shows under 550,000 distinct CDR3 sequences, approximately 18% of them singletons. In the case of this clonotype: Antigen unknown.

The clonotype was recovered from a young man who had mild COVID-19 (a few samples of this study predate the infection). Cell type and time point are not known. The chain is built from TRBV5-1 and TRBJ2-7; 12 bases are shared with TRBD2. Sequenced input: PBMCs or a T cell subset sorted from them (not recorded which). This chain's CDR3 is CASSLVGLAGPNEQYF. The CDR3 DNA follows: TGCGCCAGCAGCTTGGTCGGACTAGCGGGGCCCAACGAGCAGTACTTC.